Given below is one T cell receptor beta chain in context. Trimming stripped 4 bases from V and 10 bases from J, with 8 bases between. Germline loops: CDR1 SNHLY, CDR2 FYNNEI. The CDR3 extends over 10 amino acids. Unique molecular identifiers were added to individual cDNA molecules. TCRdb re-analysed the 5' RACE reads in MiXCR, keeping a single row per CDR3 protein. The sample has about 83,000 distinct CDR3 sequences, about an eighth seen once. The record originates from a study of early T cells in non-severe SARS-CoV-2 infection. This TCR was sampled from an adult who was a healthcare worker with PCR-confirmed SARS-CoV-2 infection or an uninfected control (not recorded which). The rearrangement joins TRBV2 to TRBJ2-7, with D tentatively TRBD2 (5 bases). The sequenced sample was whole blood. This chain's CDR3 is CASSASNQYF. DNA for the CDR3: TGTGCCAGCAGTGCTAGCAATCAGTACTTC. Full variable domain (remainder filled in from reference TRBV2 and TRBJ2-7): EPEVTQTPSHQVTQMGQEVILRCVPISNHLYFYWYRQILGQKVEFLVSFYNNEISEKSEIFDDQFSVERPDGSNFTLKIRSTKLEDSAMYFCASSASNQYFGPGTRLTVT.